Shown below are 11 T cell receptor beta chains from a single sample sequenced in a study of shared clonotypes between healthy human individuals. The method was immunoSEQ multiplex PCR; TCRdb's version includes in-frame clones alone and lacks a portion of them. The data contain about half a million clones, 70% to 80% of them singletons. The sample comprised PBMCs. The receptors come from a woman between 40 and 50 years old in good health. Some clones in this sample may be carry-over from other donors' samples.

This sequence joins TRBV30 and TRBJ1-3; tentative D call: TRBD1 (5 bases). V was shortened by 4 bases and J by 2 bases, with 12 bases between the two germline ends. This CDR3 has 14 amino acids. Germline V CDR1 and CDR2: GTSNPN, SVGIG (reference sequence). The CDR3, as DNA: TGTGCCTGGAAGTCGGGGCGGACTGGAAACACCATATATTTT. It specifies CAWKSGRTGNTIYF.

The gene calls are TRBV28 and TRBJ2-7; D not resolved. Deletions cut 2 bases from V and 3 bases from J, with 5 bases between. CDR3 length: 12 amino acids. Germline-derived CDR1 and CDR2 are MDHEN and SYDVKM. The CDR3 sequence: CASSLLLYEQYF. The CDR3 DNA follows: TGTGCCAGCAGTTTACTCCTCTACGAGCAGTACTTC. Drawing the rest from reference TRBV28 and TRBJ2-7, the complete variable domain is DVKVTQSSRYLVKRTGEKVFLECVQDMDHENMFWYRQDPGLGLRLIYFSYDVKMKEKGDIPEGYSVSREKKERFSLILESASTNQTSMYLCASSLLLYEQYFGPGTRLTVT.

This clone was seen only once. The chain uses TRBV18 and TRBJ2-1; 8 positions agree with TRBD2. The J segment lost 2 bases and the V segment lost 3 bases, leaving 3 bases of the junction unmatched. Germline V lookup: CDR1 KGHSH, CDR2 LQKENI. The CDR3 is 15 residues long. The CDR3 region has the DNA TGTGCCAGCTCACCTGAAGCGGGAGCCTACAATGAGCAGTTCTTC. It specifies CASSPEAGAYNEQFF.

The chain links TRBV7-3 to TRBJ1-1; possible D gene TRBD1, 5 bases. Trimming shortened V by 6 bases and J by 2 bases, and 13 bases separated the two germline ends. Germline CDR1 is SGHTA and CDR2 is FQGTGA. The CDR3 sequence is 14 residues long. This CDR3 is CASRNRRGNTEAFF. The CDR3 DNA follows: TGTGCCAGCAGAAATCGGAGGGGCAACACTGAAGCTTTCTTT.

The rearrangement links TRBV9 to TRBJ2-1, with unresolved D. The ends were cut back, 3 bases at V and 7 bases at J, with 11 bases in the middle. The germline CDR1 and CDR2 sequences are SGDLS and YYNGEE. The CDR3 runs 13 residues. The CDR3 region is CASSESAWNEQFF. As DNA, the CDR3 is TGTGCCAGCAGCGAATCTGCTTGGAATGAGCAGTTCTTC.

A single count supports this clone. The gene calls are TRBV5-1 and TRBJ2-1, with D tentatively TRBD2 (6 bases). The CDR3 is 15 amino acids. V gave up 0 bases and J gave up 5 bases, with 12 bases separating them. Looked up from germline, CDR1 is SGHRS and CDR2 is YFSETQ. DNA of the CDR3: TGCGCCAGCAGCTTGGTCTTGGGCGGGAACAATGAGCAGTTCTTC. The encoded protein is CASSLVLGGNNEQFF.

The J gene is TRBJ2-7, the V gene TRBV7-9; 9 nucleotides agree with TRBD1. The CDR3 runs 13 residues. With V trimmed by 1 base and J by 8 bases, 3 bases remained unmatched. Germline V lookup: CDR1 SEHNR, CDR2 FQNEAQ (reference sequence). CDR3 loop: CASSLEQGAKQYF. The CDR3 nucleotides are TGTGCCAGCAGCTTAGAACAGGGGGCAAAGCAGTACTTC.

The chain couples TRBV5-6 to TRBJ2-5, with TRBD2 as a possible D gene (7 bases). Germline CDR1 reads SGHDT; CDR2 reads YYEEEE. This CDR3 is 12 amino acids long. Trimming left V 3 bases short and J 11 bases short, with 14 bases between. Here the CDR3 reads CASSWGGQQQYF. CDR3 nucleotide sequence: TGTGCCAGCAGCTGGGGGGGCCAACAGCAGTACTTC.

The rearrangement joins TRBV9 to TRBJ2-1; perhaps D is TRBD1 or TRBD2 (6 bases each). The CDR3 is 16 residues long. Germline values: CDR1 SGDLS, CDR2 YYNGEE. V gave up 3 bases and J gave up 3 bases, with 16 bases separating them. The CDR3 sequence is CASSARGGPHYNEQFF. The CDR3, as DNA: TGTGCCAGCAGCGCCAGAGGGGGGCCTCACTACAATGAGCAGTTCTTC.

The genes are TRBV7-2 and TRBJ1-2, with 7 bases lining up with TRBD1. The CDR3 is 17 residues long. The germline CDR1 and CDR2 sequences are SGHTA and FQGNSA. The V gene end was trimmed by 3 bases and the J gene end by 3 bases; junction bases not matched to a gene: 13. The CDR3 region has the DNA TGTGCCAGCAGCTTCGGCGAAGGAGGGGGCGCGTACTATGGCTACACCTTC. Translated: CASSFGEGGGAYYGYTF.

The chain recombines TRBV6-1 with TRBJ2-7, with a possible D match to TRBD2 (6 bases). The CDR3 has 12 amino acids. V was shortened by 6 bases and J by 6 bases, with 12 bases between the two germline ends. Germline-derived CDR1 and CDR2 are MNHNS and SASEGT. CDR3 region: CASSPGGVEQYF. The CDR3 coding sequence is TGTGCCAGCAGCCCCGGAGGGGTCGAGCAGTACTTC.